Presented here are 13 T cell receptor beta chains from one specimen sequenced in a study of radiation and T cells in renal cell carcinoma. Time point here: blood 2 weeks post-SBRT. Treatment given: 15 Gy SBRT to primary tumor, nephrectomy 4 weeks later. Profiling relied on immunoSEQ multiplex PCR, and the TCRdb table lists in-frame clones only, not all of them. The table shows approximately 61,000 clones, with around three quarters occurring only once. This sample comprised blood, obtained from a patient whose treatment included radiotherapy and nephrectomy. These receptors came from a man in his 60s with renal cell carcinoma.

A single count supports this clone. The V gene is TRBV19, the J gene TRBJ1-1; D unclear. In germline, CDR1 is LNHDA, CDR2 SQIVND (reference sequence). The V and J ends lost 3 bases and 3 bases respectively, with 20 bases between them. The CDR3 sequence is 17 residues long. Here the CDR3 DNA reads TGTGCCAGTAGTATTGGTTTTAGGTCCAAAGGGTACACTGAAGCTTTCTTT. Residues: CASSIGFRSKGYTEAFF.

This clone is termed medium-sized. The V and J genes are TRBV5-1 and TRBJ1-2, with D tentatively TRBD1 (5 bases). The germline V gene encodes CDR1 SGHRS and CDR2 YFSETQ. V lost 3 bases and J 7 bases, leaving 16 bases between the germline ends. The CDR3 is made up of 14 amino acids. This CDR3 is CASSWGRKIGGYTF. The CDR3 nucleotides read TGCGCCAGCAGCTGGGGACGGAAAATTGGTGGCTACACCTTC.

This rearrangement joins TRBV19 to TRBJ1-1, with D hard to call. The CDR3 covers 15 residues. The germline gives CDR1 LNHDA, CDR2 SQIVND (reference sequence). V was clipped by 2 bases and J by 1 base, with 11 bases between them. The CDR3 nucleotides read TGTGCCAGTAGTATAAGACCCCCAGGGAACACTGAAGCTTTCTTT. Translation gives CASSIRPPGNTEAFF.

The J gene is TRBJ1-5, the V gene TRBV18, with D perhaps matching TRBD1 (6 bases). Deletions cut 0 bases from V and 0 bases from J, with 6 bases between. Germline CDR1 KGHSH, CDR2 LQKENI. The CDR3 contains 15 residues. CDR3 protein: CASSPPGGSNQPQHF. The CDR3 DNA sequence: TGTGCCAGCTCACCACCAGGGGGTAGCAATCAGCCCCAGCATTTT.

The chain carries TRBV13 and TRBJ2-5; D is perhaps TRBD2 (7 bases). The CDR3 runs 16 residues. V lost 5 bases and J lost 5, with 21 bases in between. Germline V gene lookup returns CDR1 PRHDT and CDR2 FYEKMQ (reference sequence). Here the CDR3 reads CASSRPSAGALETQYF. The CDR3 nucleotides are TGTGCCAGCAGCCGTCCGTCGGCGGGGGCTTTGGAGACCCAGTACTTC.

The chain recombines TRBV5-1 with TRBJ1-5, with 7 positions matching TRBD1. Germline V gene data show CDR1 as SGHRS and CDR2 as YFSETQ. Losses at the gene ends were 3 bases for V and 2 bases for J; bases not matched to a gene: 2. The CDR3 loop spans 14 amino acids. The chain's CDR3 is CASSYGTGNQPQHF. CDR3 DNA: TGCGCCAGCAGCTACGGGACAGGCAATCAGCCCCAGCATTTT.

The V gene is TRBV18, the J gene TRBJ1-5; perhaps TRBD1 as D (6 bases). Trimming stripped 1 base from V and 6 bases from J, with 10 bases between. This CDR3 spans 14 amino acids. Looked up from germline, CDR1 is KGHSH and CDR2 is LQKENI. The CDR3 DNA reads TGTGCCAGCTCACCACAAGGGGGGAGTCAGCCCCAGCATTTT. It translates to CASSPQGGSQPQHF.

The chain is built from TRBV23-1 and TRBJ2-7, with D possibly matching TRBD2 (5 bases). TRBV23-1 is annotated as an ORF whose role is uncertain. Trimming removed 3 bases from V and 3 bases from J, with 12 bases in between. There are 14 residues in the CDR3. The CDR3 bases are TGCGCCAGCAGTCACCCTGGACTCCACTACGAGCAGTACGTC. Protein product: CASSHPGLHYEQYV.

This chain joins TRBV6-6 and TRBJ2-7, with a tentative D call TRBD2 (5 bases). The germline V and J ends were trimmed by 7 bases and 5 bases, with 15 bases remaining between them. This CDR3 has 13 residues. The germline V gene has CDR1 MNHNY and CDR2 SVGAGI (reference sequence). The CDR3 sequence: CASTAKAGHEQYV. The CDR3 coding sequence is TGTGCCAGCACCGCCAAGGCGGGCCACGAGCAGTACGTC.

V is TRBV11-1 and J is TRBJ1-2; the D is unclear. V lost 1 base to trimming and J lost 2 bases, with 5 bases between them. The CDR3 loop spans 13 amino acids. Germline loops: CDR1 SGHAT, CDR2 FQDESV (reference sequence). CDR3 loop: CASSLELNYGYTF. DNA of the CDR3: TGTGCCAGCAGCTTAGAACTGAACTATGGCTACACCTTC.

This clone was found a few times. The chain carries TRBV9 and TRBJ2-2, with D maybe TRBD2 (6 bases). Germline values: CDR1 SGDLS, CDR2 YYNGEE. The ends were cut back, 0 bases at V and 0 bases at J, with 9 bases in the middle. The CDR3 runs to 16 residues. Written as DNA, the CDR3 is TGTGCCAGCAGCGTAGAGGGGACTTCGAACACCGGGGAGCTGTTTTTT. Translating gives CASSVEGTSNTGELFF.

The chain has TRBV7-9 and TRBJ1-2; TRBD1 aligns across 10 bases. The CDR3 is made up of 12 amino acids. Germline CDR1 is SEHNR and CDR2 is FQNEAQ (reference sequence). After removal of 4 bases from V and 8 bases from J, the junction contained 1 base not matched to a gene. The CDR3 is CASSSTGGGYTF. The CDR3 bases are TGTGCCAGCAGCTCGACAGGGGGCGGCTACACCTTC.

The CDR3 loop is CASSWDGSNTGELFF. The CDR3 DNA is TGTGCCAGCAGTTGGGACGGTTCGAACACCGGGGAGCTGTTTTTT. The rearrangement joins TRBV6-5 to TRBJ2-2; D is tentatively TRBD1 or TRBD2 (5 bases each). Germline V CDR1 and CDR2: MNHEY, SVGAGI. V gave up 4 bases and J gave up 0 bases, with 9 bases separating them. The CDR3 runs to 15 residues.